This entry describes one T cell receptor beta chain. This sample stems from a study of lymphopenia after photon versus proton radiotherapy. Measured with immunoSEQ multiplex PCR; TCRdb has only the in-frame clones, and not every one. The sample contains 35,000 to 50,000 clones, approximately 80% of which appear only once. CDR1 is SGHTA and CDR2 is FQGTGA in the germline V gene. Trimming removed 4 bases at V and 1 base at J, with 8 bases between. The CDR3 is 14 residues long. This receptor was taken from a woman aged 70-85 years with pancreatic cancer. Sequencing used peripheral blood, obtained from a patient treated with proton-based radiotherapy. The gene calls are TRBV7-3 and TRBJ2-1; a weak D match, TRBD1 (5 bases). The DNA of the CDR3 is TGTGCCAGCAGCTCCTCAGGGTCCTACAATGAGCAGTTCTTC. It translates to CASSSSGSYNEQFF.